This passage covers 29 T cell receptor beta chains from one sample sequenced in a study of blood T cell repertoires in COVID-19. Some clones are missing from TCRdb's copy, which holds only in-frame ones; the method was immunoSEQ multiplex PCR. Of tens of thousands of clones detected, around 81% appear once; the ten largest clones hold around 4.3%. Sequenced material: peripheral blood. The receptors were gathered from a woman aged 55-69 years with acute or convalescent COVID-19.

The count of this clone is one. This chain uses TRBV2 with TRBJ1-2, with D maybe TRBD1 (6 bases). Germline V gene lookup returns CDR1 SNHLY and CDR2 FYNNEI. Trimming shortened V by 8 bases and J by 0 bases, and 10 bases separated the two germline ends. CDR3 length equals 13 residues. In DNA form, the CDR3 reads TGTGCCAGCCGACAGGCGGCTAACTATGGCTACACCTTC. Protein: CASRQAANYGYTF.

This rearrangement joins TRBV9 to TRBJ1-1; 8 positions agree with TRBD1. V was pared by 3 bases and J by 4 bases, with 8 bases of the junction left unmatched. The CDR3 totals 15 residues. The germline CDR1 and CDR2 sequences are SGDLS and YYNGEE. The DNA of the CDR3 is TGTGCCAGCAGCGGTACAGGGGGTTTGGGCACTGAAGCTTTCTTT. This translates into CASSGTGGLGTEAFF.

This clone occurred a few times. The V call is TRBV6-5, the J call TRBJ1-2; D might be TRBD1 (5 bases). Germline V gene lookup returns CDR1 MNHEY and CDR2 SVGAGI. This CDR3 has 14 amino acids. The V and J ends lost 6 bases and 0 bases respectively, with 11 bases between them. The DNA for the CDR3 is TGTGCCAGCAGCCGCGGGGGGGCTAACTATGGCTACACCTTC. It yields the protein CASSRGGANYGYTF.

A single count supports this clone. CDR3 nucleotide sequence: TGTGCCAGCAGCTGGACCGACAGGGGACACGAGCAGTACTTC. Amino acid sequence: CASSWTDRGHEQYF. The chain carries TRBV11-2 and TRBJ2-7; 8 nucleotides align to TRBD1. The CDR3 is 14 amino acids. V lost 4 bases and J lost 5; bases outside the gene matches: 7. From germline, CDR1 is SGHAT and CDR2 FQNNGV.

J is TRBJ1-2 and V is TRBV5-6; 7 positions match TRBD1. V lost 4 bases, J lost 5 bases, and 5 bases stayed unmatched. There are 13 residues in the CDR3. CDR1 is SGHDT, CDR2 YYEEEE, per germline. The CDR3 here is CASSQGGAYGYTF. CDR3 sequence (DNA): TGTGCCAGCAGCCAGGGGGGTGCGTATGGCTACACCTTC.

The chain recombines TRBV29-1 with TRBJ1-2; 9 bases are a match to TRBD1. Trimming removed 6 bases from V and 6 bases from J; junction bases left unmatched: 5. This CDR3 region has 12 residues. Germline V gene data show CDR1 as SQVTM and CDR2 as ANQGSEA. The CDR3 DNA reads as TGCAGCGTCCCGGGACAGGGAAATGGCTACACCTTC. Translated: CSVPGQGNGYTF.

CDR3 sequence reads: CASSQWTSGGADTQYF. CDR3 coding DNA: TGTGCCAGCAGCCAATGGACTAGCGGGGGGGCGGATACGCAGTATTTT. The chain recombines TRBV7-7 with TRBJ2-3, with 15 bases identical to TRBD2. Germline assignment: CDR1 SSHAT and CDR2 FNYEAQ (reference sequence). This CDR3 is built from 16 residues. Trimming cost V 5 bases and J 6 bases; bases outside gene matches: 6.

The chain links TRBV2 to TRBJ2-1; TRBD1 matches 7 bases. J gave up 0 bases and V 6 bases, and 2 bases lay outside the gene matches. The CDR3 spans 14 residues. Germline V CDR1 and CDR2: SNHLY, FYNNEI. Written as DNA, the CDR3 is TGTGCCAGCAGGACAGGGAGCTCCTACAATGAGCAGTTCTTC. This translates into CASRTGSSYNEQFF.

The chain links TRBV5-1 to TRBJ2-7; 8 nucleotides align to TRBD1. V dropped 1 base and J dropped 6; count of bases not matched to a gene: 6. From germline, CDR1 is SGHRS and CDR2 YFSETQ. The CDR3 sequence is 14 residues long. The CDR3 DNA reads TGCGCCAGCAGCTTGATGGACAGGGCGTCCGAGCAGTACTTC. Residues: CASSLMDRASEQYF.

The chain employs TRBV7-2 and TRBJ2-7; 8 bases agree with TRBD2. Per the germline V gene, CDR1 is SGHTA and CDR2 is FQGNSA. J lost 7 bases, V lost 4 bases, and 12 bases had no gene match. The CDR3 runs to 15 residues. Here the CDR3 DNA reads TGTGCCAGCAGCTCCCCACCCGGGGGGGCCGGGGAGCAGTACTTC. It yields the protein CASSSPPGGAGEQYF.

The rearrangement joins TRBV7-2 to TRBJ2-7; 8 bases fit TRBD1. Germline V gene sequence: CDR1 SGHTA, CDR2 FQGNSA. V shed 6 bases and J 3 bases; nucleotides not matched to a gene: 13. The CDR3 consists of 16 residues. CDR3 amino acids: CASSRRSGTGNYEQYF. CDR3 nucleotides: TGTGCCAGCAGTAGGAGATCAGGGACAGGCAACTACGAGCAGTACTTC.

The chain has TRBV24-1 and TRBJ2-2; no firm D call. The CDR3 has 14 amino acids. V lost 0 bases and J 5 bases, leaving 6 bases between the germline ends. Germline V gene data show CDR1 as KGHDR and CDR2 as SFDVKD. Written as DNA, the CDR3 is TGTGCCACCAGTGATTTGCACAATACCGGGGAGCTGTTTTTT. It translates to CATSDLHNTGELFF.

The chain joins TRBV7-9 to TRBJ1-4; D is unresolved. The CDR3 has 12 amino acids. Looked up from germline, CDR1 is SEHNR and CDR2 is FQNEAQ (reference sequence). Trimming shortened V by 4 bases and J by 4 bases, and 4 bases separated the two germline ends. CDR3 protein: CASSSRNEKLFF. The CDR3 DNA sequence: TGTGCCAGCAGCTCGCGTAATGAAAAACTGTTTTTT.

This clone was seen a few times. The same CDR3 also results from other DNA sequences found in this sample. This chain uses TRBV5-1 with TRBJ2-2; 8 positions match TRBD1. Germline lookup yields CDR1 SGHRS and CDR2 YFSETQ. The CDR3 loop spans 15 amino acids. Losses at the gene ends were 4 bases for V and 4 bases for J; bases not matched to a gene: 6. CDR3 sequence (DNA): TGCGCCAGCAGCCCGGCTACAGGGGGCACCGGGGAGCTGTTTTTT. Translating gives CASSPATGGTGELFF.

V and J are TRBV29-1 and TRBJ1-1; no reliable D call. Germline lookup yields CDR1 SQVTM and CDR2 ANQGSEA. The germline V and J ends were trimmed by 7 bases and 4 bases, with 13 bases remaining between them. The CDR3 runs to 12 residues. The CDR3 loop reads CSGNYGPTEAFF. The CDR3 bases are TGCAGCGGCAATTACGGTCCCACTGAAGCTTTCTTT.

The chain has TRBV3-1 (or the pseudogene TRBV3-2) and TRBJ2-5, with a possible D match to TRBD2 (6 bases). Per the germline V gene, CDR1 is LGHDT and CDR2 is YNNKEL (reference sequence). This CDR3 comprises 16 residues. V was pared by 2 bases and J by 5 bases, with 18 bases between. DNA of the CDR3: TGTGCCAGCAGCCAACCTGGGACTTCCCTGGGGGAGACCCAGTACTTC. Translating gives CASSQPGTSLGETQYF.

The rearrangement joins TRBV6-5 to TRBJ1-2; D gene ambiguous. The CDR3 is 15 amino acids. Trimming cost V 0 bases and J 2 bases, with 10 bases left between them. Germline CDR1 reads MNHEY; CDR2 reads SVGAGI. CDR3 in DNA: TGTGCCAGCAGTTACTCGAAAGGCGGGAACTATGGCTACACCTTC. Translation: CASSYSKGGNYGYTF.

The gene calls are TRBV5-5 and TRBJ1-3; no definite D call. Trimming took off 1 base at V and 6 bases at J, with 14 bases between the two ends. CDR1 is SGHKS and CDR2 is YYEKEE in the germline V gene (reference sequence). The CDR3 has 15 amino acids. CDR3 DNA: TGTGCCAGCAGCTTGCGCCCGGGGAATCAAAACACCATATATTTT. This sequence encodes CASSLRPGNQNTIYF.

Turning to this clone: Other DNA sequences of this sample code for an identical CDR3. This chain connects TRBV24-1 to TRBJ1-5; TRBD1 matches 10 bases. Unmatched junction bases numbered 3, after V lost 4 bases and J lost 4 bases. CDR3 length equals 15 residues. Looked up from germline, CDR1 is KGHDR and CDR2 is SFDVKD. CDR3 nucleotide sequence: TGTGCCACCAGTGAGGGACAGGGGATAAATCAGCCCCAGCATTTT. Its protein product is CATSEGQGINQPQHF.

This clone was observed a single time. This chain joins TRBV28 and TRBJ1-6; D may be TRBD1 (5 bases). V was clipped by 6 bases and J by 0 bases, with 9 bases between them. This CDR3 contains 15 residues. CDR1 and CDR2 (germline): MDHEN, SYDVKM. The CDR3 loop is CASRDRSSYNSPLHF. The CDR3 DNA follows: TGTGCCAGCAGAGACAGAAGCTCCTATAATTCACCCCTCCACTTT. The complete variable domain, with remaining parts taken from reference TRBV28 and TRBJ1-6, reads DVKVTQSSRYLVKRTGEKVFLECVQDMDHENMFWYRQDPGLGLRLIYFSYDVKMKEKGDIPEGYSVSREKKERFSLILESASTNQTSMYLCASRDRSSYNSPLHFGNGTRLTVT.

V usage is TRBV29-1 and J usage is TRBJ2-5; 10 bases are a match to TRBD1. CDR3 length equals 15 residues. The germline V gene encodes CDR1 SQVTM and CDR2 ANQGSEA. Trimming removed 7 bases from V and 1 base from J; junction bases left unmatched: 9. CDR3 amino acids: CSAGRDRGRQETQYF. The CDR3 DNA is TGCAGCGCCGGCCGGGACAGGGGCCGCCAAGAGACCCAGTACTTC.

This chain joins TRBV2 and TRBJ1-5; possibly TRBD1 for D (5 bases). V shed 5 bases and J shed 3 bases, with 11 bases lying between them. There are 14 residues in the CDR3. Germline V gene lookup returns CDR1 SNHLY and CDR2 FYNNEI. The CDR3 region has the DNA TGTGCCAGCAGTCTAGGAGGGGCCAATCAGCCCCAGCATTTT. The encoded protein is CASSLGGANQPQHF.

The J gene is TRBJ2-7, the V gene TRBV19, with D tentatively TRBD1 (6 bases). Deletions cut 5 bases from V and 0 bases from J, with 8 bases between. The CDR3 contains 13 residues. Germline V CDR1 and CDR2: LNHDA, SQIVND (reference sequence). Here the CDR3 reads CASSRDNSYEQYF. Here the CDR3 DNA reads TGTGCCAGTAGTCGGGACAACTCCTACGAGCAGTACTTC.

V is TRBV7-4 and J is TRBJ1-1; 9 bases line up with TRBD1. The CDR3 runs to 15 residues. From germline, CDR1 is SGHVT and CDR2 SQSDAQ. The ends lost 5 bases at V and 1 base at J; junction bases unmatched: 5. The chain's CDR3 is CASSTHRGRNTEAFF. The CDR3 nucleotides are TGTGCCAGCAGCACCCACAGGGGGCGGAACACTGAAGCTTTCTTT.

This chain joins TRBV6-5 and TRBJ2-1, with 8 bases identical to TRBD1. Germline V lookup: CDR1 MNHEY, CDR2 SVGAGI. V shed 6 bases, J shed 6 bases, and the junction held 7 bases outside the gene matches. The CDR3 runs 14 residues. The CDR3 nucleotides read TGTGCCAGCAGACCACCGGGACAGGTCAATGAGCAGTTCTTC. Protein: CASRPPGQVNEQFF.

J is TRBJ1-5 and V is TRBV6-1; the D is unclear. Per germline, CDR1 MNHNS and CDR2 SASEGT. With 3 bases removed from V and 6 bases from J, the gap between germline ends came to 6 bases. The CDR3 is 12 residues long. The CDR3: CASSDGAQPQHF. The DNA for the CDR3 is TGTGCCAGCAGTGACGGTGCTCAGCCCCAGCATTTT.

This clone was detected only a few times. This chain links TRBV9 with TRBJ1-1; 7 nucleotides line up with TRBD1. Germline CDR1 reads SGDLS; CDR2 reads YYNGEE. The CDR3 sequence is 14 residues long. Trimming took 4 bases from V and 5 from J; bases not matched to a gene: 8. The CDR3 region is CASSPGGKGTEAFF. For the CDR3, the DNA is TGTGCCAGCAGCCCAGGGGGGAAAGGGACTGAAGCTTTCTTT.

In its sample, this clone is medium-sized (0.01 to 0.1%). This chain links TRBV7-3 with TRBJ1-1; possibly TRBD1 for D (5 bases). This CDR3 region has 13 residues. The V end was cut by 5 bases, the J end by 4 bases, with 11 bases between. The germline V gene encodes CDR1 SGHTA and CDR2 FQGTGA. The CDR3 nucleotides are TGTGCCAGCAGCCCCCTGGGGGGCACTGAAGCTTTCTTT. The encoded protein is CASSPLGGTEAFF.

This clone has a single count. This chain joins TRBV24-1 and TRBJ2-3, with D possibly TRBD2 on 7 matching bases. V was trimmed by 4 bases and J by 6 bases, leaving 13 bases between them. Germline CDR1 and CDR2: KGHDR and SFDVKD. The CDR3 consists of 14 residues. In DNA form, the CDR3 reads TGTGCCACCAGTGAGGGGGGGGCCGAGGATACGCAGTATTTT. It translates to CATSEGGAEDTQYF.